This T cell receptor (beta chain) was observed in a study of T-cell memory formation after mild COVID-19. General study points: Second-wave clones with a day 37 peak had unconfirmed SARS-CoV-2 specificity.

This clonotype was observed a few times. Antigen: not known. MiXCR, applied by TCRdb to the 5' RACE reads, yields one record per CDR3 protein. The table includes 470,000 or so distinct CDR3 sequences, 20% to 30% detected once. CDR3 size: 12 residues. Between the trimmed V and J ends, which lost 7 bases and 8 bases, there was a span of 11 bases. The sequence came from an adult woman who had mild COVID-19 (a few samples of this study predate the infection). Cell type and time point are not known. The J gene is TRBJ1-4, the V gene TRBV12-3 or TRBV12-4, with D hard to call. The material sequenced was PBMCs or a T cell subset sorted from them (not recorded which). As DNA, the CDR3 is TGTGCCAGCACCGCCAACGGGGAAAAACTGTTTTTT. Translating it yields CASTANGEKLFF.